The entry below gives a single TCR beta chain sequence along with its context. CDR3 size: 14 residues. V dropped 0 bases and J dropped 9 bases, with 12 bases sitting between them. CDR1 and CDR2 from the germline V gene are MRHNA and SNTAGT. The data belong to a study of blood T cell repertoires in COVID-19. The overall study: Acute-phase and convalescent COVID-19 samples originated in the United States, Italy and Spain. Sources were T cells, B-cell-depleted T cells, or PBMCs; the material itself was cDNA or gDNA.

Repertoires were generated with immunoSEQ multiplex PCR, while TCRdb's copy carries only in-frame clones and drops some. The sample holds about 160,000 clones, around 80% seen once. The specimen was peripheral blood. This chain connects TRBV6-4 to TRBJ2-1, with D perhaps matching TRBD2 (6 bases). The TCR comes from a woman aged 80 or over with acute or convalescent COVID-19. This CDR3 is CASSDSPEGAEQFF. CDR3 nucleotides: TGTGCCAGCAGTGACTCGCCGGAGGGAGCTGAGCAGTTCTTC.